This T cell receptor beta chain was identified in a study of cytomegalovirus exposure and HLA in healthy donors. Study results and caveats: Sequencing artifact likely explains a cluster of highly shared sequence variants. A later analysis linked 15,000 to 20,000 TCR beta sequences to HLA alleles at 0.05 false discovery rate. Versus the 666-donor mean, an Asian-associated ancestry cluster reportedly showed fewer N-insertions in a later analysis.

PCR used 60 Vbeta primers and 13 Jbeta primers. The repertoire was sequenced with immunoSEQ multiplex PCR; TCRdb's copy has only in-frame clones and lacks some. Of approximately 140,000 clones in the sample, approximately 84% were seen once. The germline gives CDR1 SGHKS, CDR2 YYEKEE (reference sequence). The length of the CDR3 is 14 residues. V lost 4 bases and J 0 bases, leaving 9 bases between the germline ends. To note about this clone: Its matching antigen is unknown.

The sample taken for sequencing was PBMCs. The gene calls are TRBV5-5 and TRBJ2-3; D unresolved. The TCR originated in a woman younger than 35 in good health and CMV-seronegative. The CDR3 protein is CASSRGISTDTQYF. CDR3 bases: TGTGCCAGCAGCCGAGGTATAAGCACAGATACGCAGTATTTT.